This T cell receptor beta chain is drawn from a study of T cell responses to AZD1222 COVID-19 vaccine. The table came from immunoSEQ multiplex PCR; TCRdb's copy has only in-frame clones and leaves some out. The sample carries 200,000 or so clones, around 86% recorded once. Germline trimming cut 4 bases from V and 4 bases from J; bases unmatched to any gene: 8. Germline CDR1 MGHRA, CDR2 YSYEKL. CDR3 length: 15 residues. Specimen: peripheral blood, collected on day 0 of MenACWY control vaccination. This rearrangement joins TRBV4-1 to TRBJ1-2, with 8 bases identical to TRBD1. This clonotype originated in an adult in good health. The CDR3 is CASSPPGGQVYGYTF. The CDR3, as DNA: TGCGCCAGCAGCCCACCCGGGGGACAGGTCTATGGCTACACCTTC.